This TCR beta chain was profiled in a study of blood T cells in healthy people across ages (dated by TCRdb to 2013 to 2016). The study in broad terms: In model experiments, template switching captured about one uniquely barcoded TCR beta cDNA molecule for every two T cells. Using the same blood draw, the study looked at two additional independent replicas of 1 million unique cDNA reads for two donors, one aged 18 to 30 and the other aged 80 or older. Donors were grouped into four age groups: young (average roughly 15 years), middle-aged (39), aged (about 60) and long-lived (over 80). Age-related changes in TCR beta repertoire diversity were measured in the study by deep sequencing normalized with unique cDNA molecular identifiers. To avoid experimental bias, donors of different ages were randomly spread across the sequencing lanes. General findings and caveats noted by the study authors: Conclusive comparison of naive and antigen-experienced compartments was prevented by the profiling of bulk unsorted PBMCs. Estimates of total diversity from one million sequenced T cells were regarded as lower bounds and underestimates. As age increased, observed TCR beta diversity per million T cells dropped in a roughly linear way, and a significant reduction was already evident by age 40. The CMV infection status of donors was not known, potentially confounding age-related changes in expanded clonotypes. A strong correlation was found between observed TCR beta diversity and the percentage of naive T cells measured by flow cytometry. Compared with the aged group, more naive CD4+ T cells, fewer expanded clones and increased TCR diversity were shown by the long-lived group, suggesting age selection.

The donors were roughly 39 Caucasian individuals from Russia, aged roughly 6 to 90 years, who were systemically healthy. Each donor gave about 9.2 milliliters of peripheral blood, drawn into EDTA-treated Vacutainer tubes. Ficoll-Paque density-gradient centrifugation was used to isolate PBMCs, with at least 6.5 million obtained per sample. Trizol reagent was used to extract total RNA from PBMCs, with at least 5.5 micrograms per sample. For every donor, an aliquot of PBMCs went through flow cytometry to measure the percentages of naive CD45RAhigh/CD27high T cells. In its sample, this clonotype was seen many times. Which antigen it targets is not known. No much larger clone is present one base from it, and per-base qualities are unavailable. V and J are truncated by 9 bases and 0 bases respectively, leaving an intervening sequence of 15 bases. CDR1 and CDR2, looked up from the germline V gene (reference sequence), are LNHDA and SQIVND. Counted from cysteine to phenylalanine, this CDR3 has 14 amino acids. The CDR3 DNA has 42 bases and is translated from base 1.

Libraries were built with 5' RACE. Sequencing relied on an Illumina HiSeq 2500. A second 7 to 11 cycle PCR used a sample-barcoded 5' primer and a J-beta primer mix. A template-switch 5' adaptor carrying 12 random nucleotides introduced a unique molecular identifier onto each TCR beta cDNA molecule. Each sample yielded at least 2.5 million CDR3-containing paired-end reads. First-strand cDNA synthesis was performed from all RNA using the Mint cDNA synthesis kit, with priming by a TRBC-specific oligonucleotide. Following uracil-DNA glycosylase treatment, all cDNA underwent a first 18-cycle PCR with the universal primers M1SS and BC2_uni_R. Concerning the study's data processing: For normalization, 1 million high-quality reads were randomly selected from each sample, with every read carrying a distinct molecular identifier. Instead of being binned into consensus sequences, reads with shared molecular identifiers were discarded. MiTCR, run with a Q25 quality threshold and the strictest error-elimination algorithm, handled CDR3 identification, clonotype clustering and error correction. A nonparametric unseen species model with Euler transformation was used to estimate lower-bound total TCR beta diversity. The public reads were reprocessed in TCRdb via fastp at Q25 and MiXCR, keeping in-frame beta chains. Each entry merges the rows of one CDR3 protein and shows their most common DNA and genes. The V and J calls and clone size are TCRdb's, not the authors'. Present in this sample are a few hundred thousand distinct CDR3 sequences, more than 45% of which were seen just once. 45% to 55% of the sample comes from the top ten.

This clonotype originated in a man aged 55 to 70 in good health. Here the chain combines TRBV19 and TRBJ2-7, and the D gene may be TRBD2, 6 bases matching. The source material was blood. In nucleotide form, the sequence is TGTGCCAGCCGGGGTAGGGAGGCCTCCTACGAGCAGTACTTC. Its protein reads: CASRGREASYEQYF.